The 7 T cell receptor beta chains reported below all come from one sample, sequenced in a study of tumor T cells in aggressive B-cell lymphoma. Clones were sequenced by immunoSEQ multiplex PCR, and TCRdb holds only the in-frame ones, with some missing. The profile shows under 3,500 clones, roughly 92% of them singletons. Sequenced material: tumor tissue. The receptors originated from an adult with diffuse large B cell lymphoma.

The rearrangement links TRBV28 to TRBJ2-7; D remains ambiguous. This CDR3 contains 12 residues. In germline, CDR1 is MDHEN, CDR2 SYDVKM. Trimming left V 3 bases short and J 4 bases short, with 7 bases between. The CDR3 coding sequence is TGTGCCAGCAGTTTGGCTTTTTACGAGCAGTACTTC. It yields the protein CASSLAFYEQYF.

This chain uses TRBV9 with TRBJ2-7, with 8 nucleotides matching TRBD1. J gave up 9 bases and V 4 bases, and 15 bases lay outside the gene matches. The germline V gene has CDR1 SGDLS and CDR2 YYNGEE. There are 15 residues in the CDR3. CDR3 residues: CASSPPAGQGKGQYF. CDR3 in DNA: TGTGCCAGCAGCCCCCCAGCCGGACAGGGAAAAGGGCAGTACTTC. Combining the CDR3 with reference TRBV9 and TRBJ2-7 gives the whole variable domain DSGVTQTPKHLITATGQRVTLRCSPRSGDLSVYWYQQSLDQGLQFLIQYYNGEERAKGNILERFSAQQFPDLHSELNLSSLELGDSALYFCASSPPAGQGKGQYFGPGTRLTVT.

J is TRBJ2-5 and V is TRBV5-6; 9 bases map to TRBD2. Germline V lookup: CDR1 SGHDT, CDR2 YYEEEE. V lost 1 base to trimming and J lost 3 bases; unmatched junction nucleotides: 7. The CDR3 covers 16 residues. CDR3 region: CASSLLLAGQEETQYF. DNA for the CDR3: TGTGCCAGCAGCTTGCTACTAGCGGGTCAAGAAGAGACCCAGTACTTC.

The CDR3 nucleotides are TGTGCCAGCAGCTTGGACAGGGGGCAAAAACTGTTTTTT. Its protein product is CASSLDRGQKLFF. The chain employs TRBV5-4 and TRBJ1-4, with 9 bases identical to TRBD1. Germline assignment: CDR1 SGHNT and CDR2 YYREEE (reference sequence). The CDR3 runs to 13 residues. J gave up 9 bases and V 0 bases, and 0 bases lay outside the gene matches.

The CDR3 is CASSSTGVRGTQYF. The CDR3 DNA reads TGTGCCAGCAGCTCCACAGGCGTCCGAGGGACCCAGTACTTC. The chain has TRBV7-3 and TRBJ2-5; maybe TRBD1 (5 bases). Germline-derived CDR1 and CDR2 are SGHTA and FQGTGA. The CDR3 covers 14 residues. V lost 4 bases and J lost 7, with 16 bases in between. Together with reference TRBV7-3 and TRBJ2-5, the CDR3 gives the full variable domain: GAGVSQTPSNKVTEKGKYVELRCDPISGHTALYWYRQSLGQGPEFLIYFQGTGAADDSGLPNDRFFAVRPEGSVSTLKIQRTERGDSAVYLCASSSTGVRGTQYFGPGTRLLVL.

The V gene is TRBV2, the J gene TRBJ2-3, with no clear D. This CDR3 has 12 amino acids. The germline gives CDR1 SNHLY, CDR2 FYNNEI. The V and J ends lost 4 bases and 5 bases respectively, with 7 bases between them. CDR3 protein: CASSALQDTQYF. The CDR3 DNA follows: TGTGCCAGCAGTGCCTTACAAGATACGCAGTATTTT.

The chain employs TRBV2 and TRBJ1-5; D gene unclear. Looked up from germline, CDR1 is SNHLY and CDR2 is FYNNEI. The V and J ends lost 5 bases and 3 bases respectively, with 11 bases between them. The CDR3 length is 14 residues. CDR3 coding DNA: TGTGCCAGCAGTAATCGGAGAACCAATCAGCCCCAGCATTTT. Its protein is CASSNRRTNQPQHF.